This T cell receptor (beta chain) appears in the sequencing data of a study of Ad26.COV2.S vaccination and SARS-CoV-2 variants. General study results and limits: The breadth of spike-specific CD8+ and CD4+ T cell responses after vaccination was reportedly substantial.

Treatment: some 20 received Ad26.COV2.S at low or high dose, single or two shots; about 5 received placebo; per-sample allocation not given. Sampling was performed 63 days after the first vaccine or placebo injection. Libraries were prepared by immunoSEQ multiplex PCR; TCRdb keeps only in-frame clonotypes and omits some of them. The sample has some 420,000 clones, approximately 87% seen once. The CDR3 is 11 residues long. Germline V gene lookup returns CDR1 DFQATT and CDR2 SNEGSKA (reference sequence). The V and J ends lost 3 bases and 4 bases respectively, with 6 bases between them. In the case of this clone: The antigen is unknown.

The sample in question was peripheral blood, obtained in a trial of Ad26.COV2.S vaccine versus placebo. The clonotype comes from a person between 18 and 65 years old who received the Ad26.COV2.S COVID-19 vaccine or a placebo. The chain is built from TRBV20-1 and TRBJ1-2; D is unclear. CDR3 loop: CSASPPYGYTF. The CDR3 coding sequence is TGCAGTGCTAGTCCCCCCTATGGCTACACCTTC.